This TCR beta chain was captured in a study of graft-versus-host responses after intestinal transplantation. Study as a whole: Every recipient underwent anti-thymocyte globulin induction, then tacrolimus and steroids for two to four years.

Study-level points and caveats: Allograft graft-versus-host to host-versus-graft clonal ratios ran high in patients with graft-donor T cell macrochimerism. Present in recipient marrow, GvH clones included some that appeared first in ileum or blood.

V lost 5 bases and J lost 2, with 16 bases in between. CDR3 length equals 16 residues. Germline CDR1 KGHSH, CDR2 LQKENI. Points on this clone: Its cognate antigen is unknown.

The protocol was immunoSEQ multiplex PCR, while the TCRdb copy is restricted to in-frame clones and leaves out a portion. The data hold more than 90,000 clones, with over 85% observed a single time. This sequence was found in a human donor who received an intestinal transplant. The chain recombines TRBV18 with TRBJ1-3; tentatively, D is TRBD1 (5 bases). The starting material was unstimulated CD8+ T cells sorted from spleen or lymph node cells, obtained before intestinal transplant. The CDR3 region is CASSTLPRVTGNTIYF. The CDR3 bases are TGTGCCAGCTCAACACTTCCCAGGGTCACTGGAAACACCATATATTTT.